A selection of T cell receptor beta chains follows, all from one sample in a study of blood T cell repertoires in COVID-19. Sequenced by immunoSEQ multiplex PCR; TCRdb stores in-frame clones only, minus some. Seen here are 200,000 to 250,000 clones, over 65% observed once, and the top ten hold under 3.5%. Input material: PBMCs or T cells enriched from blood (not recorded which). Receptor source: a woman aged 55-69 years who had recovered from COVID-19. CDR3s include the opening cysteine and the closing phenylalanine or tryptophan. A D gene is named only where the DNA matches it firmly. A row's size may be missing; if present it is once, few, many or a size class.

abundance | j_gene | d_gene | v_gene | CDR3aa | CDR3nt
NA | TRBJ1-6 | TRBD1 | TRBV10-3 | CAIRSGQGVNNSPLHF | TGTGCCATCAGGTCGGGACAGGGGGTAAATAATTCACCCCTCCACTTT
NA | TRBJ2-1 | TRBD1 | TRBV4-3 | CASSQDRGTGGQNEQFF | TGCGCCAGCAGCCAAGATCGGGGGACAGGTGGGCAGAATGAGCAGTTCTTC
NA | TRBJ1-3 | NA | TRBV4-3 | CASSETSGNTIYF | TGCGCCAGCAGCGAAACCTCAGGGAACACCATATATTTT
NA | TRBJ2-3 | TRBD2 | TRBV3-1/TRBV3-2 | CASSQQLAARDTQYF | TGTGCCAGCAGCCAACAACTAGCGGCTAGGGATACGCAGTATTTT
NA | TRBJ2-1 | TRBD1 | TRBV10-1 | CASSEVNRGNEQFF | TGCGCCAGCAGTGAGGTGAACAGGGGCAATGAGCAGTTCTTC
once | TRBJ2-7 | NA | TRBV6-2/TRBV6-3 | CASSRGVGRSYEQYF | TGTGCCAGCAGTCGGGGTGTGGGCAGGTCCTACGAGCAGTACTTC
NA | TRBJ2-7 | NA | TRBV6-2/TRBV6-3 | CASSYRVQGSGVSYEQYF | TGTGCCAGCAGTTACCGAGTCCAGGGGTCTGGGGTCTCCTACGAGCAGTACTTC
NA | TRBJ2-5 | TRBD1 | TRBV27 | CASSGQGQRTQYF | TGTGCCAGCAGCGGACAGGGACAAAGGACCCAGTACTTC
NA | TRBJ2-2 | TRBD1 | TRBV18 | CASSPQWTGKAGELFF | TGTGCCAGCTCACCACAATGGACAGGGAAGGCCGGGGAGCTGTTTTTT
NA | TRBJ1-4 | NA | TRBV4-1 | CASSPTVEKLFF | TGCGCCAGCAGCCCGACAGTTGAAAAACTGTTTTTT
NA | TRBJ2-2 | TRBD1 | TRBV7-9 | CASSSPPDRGRTGELFF | TGTGCCAGCAGCTCCCCGCCAGACAGGGGGCGGACCGGGGAGCTGTTTTTT
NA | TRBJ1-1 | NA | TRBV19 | CASSKHRAGTEAFF | TGTGCCAGTAGTAAGCACAGGGCCGGCACTGAAGCTTTCTTT
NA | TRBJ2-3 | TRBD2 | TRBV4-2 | CASNPGTSGTDTQYF | TGTGCCAGCAATCCCGGGACTAGCGGCACAGATACGCAGTATTTT
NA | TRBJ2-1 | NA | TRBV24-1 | CATKGVGGDNEQFF | TGTGCCACCAAAGGGGTGGGAGGCGACAATGAGCAGTTCTTC
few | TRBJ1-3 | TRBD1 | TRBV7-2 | CASSFQGQGNTIYF | TGTGCCAGCAGCTTCCAGGGACAGGGAAACACCATATATTTT
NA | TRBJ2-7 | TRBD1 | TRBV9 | CASSASTGPISYEQYF | TGTGCCAGCAGCGCCTCGACAGGGCCTATCTCCTACGAGCAGTACTTC
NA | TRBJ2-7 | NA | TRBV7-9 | CASSPPGNEQYF | TGTGCCAGCAGCCCCCCCGGGAACGAGCAGTACTTC
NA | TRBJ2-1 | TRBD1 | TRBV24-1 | CATSGQGQQGGFEQFF | TGTGCCACCAGTGGCCAGGGACAGCAAGGAGGTTTCGAGCAGTTCTTC
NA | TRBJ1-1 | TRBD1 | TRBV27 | CASSSPGGDRLDAFF | TGTGCCAGCAGTTCCCCGGGTGGGGACAGACTGGACGCTTTCTTT
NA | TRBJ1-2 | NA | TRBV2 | CASRYRDMNGYTF | TGTGCCAGCCGATACCGGGACATGAATGGCTACACCTTC
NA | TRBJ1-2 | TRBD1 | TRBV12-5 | CASGLDVRGTGEFDTF | TGTGCTAGTGGTTTGGACGTAAGAGGGACAGGGGAGTTTGACACCTTC
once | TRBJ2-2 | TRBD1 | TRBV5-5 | CASRATGTGELFF | TGTGCCAGCCGCGCGACAGGGACCGGGGAGCTGTTTTTT
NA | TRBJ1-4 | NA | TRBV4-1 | CASSQDRPGKGEKLFF | TGCGCCAGCAGCCAAGATCGTCCGGGGAAGGGTGAAAAACTGTTTTTT
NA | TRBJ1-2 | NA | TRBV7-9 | CASSRLVESGGYTF | TGTGCCAGCAGCCGTTTAGTGGAGAGCGGTGGCTACACCTTC
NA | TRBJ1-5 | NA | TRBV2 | CASSEDLQGQPQHF | TGTGCCAGCAGTGAAGATCTACAGGGTCAGCCCCAGCATTTT
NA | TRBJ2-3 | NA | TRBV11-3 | CASSRRGSDRDTDTQYF | TGTGCCAGCAGCCGGCGGGGGTCGGACAGGGACACAGATACGCAGTATTTT
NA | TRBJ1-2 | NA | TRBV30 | CAWSVSQSRGYTF | TGTGCCTGGAGTGTAAGTCAGTCTCGTGGCTACACCTTC
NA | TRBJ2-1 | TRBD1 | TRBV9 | CASSARTGYNEQFF | TGTGCCAGCAGCGCCCGGACAGGGTACAATGAGCAGTTCTTC
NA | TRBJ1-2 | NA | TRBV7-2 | CASSLALTAFYTF | TGTGCCAGCAGCTTAGCGCTAACAGCCTTCTACACCTTC
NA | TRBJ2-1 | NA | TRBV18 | CASSPNTDNEQFF | TGTGCCAGCTCACCAAACACCGACAATGAGCAGTTCTTC
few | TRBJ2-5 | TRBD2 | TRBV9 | CASSPRDYYIETQYF | TGTGCCAGCAGCCCCCGGGACTACTATATCGAGACCCAGTACTTC
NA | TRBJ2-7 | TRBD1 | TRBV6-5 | CASRTRDSLYEQYF | TGTGCCAGCCGAACCCGGGACAGTCTCTACGAGCAGTACTTC
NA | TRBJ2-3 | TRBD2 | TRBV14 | CASSSRTSGFLLPSTDTQYF | TGTGCCAGCAGCTCCCGGACTAGCGGCTTTCTCTTACCTAGCACAGATACGCAGTATTTT
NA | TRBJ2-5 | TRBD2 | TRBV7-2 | CASSLALRGGKETQYF | TGTGCCAGCAGCTTAGCACTGCGGGGGGGCAAGGAGACCCAGTACTTC
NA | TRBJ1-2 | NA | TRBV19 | CASSIGQGHGYTF | TGTGCCAGTAGTATAGGCCAGGGCCATGGCTACACCTTC
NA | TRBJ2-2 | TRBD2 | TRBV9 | CASSELAGSTGELFF | TGTGCCAGCAGCGAACTAGCGGGGAGCACCGGGGAGCTGTTTTTT
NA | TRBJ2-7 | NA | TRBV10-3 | CAIRDTTYEQYF | TGTGCCATCAGGGACACTACCTACGAGCAGTACTTC
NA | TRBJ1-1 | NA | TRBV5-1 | CASSLGPGSTEAFF | TGCGCCAGCAGCTTGGGTCCAGGGTCCACTGAAGCTTTCTTT
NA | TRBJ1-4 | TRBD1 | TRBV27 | CASSLQGAEKLFF | TGTGCCAGCAGTTTACAGGGGGCTGAAAAACTGTTTTTT
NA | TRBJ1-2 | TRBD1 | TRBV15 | CATSRGRTGLYGYTF | TGTGCCACCAGCAGGGGAAGGACAGGGTTGTATGGCTACACCTTC
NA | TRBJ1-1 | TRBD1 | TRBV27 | CASSSGQGSRWTEAFF | TGTGCCAGCAGTTCGGGACAGGGGTCCCGATGGACTGAAGCTTTCTTT
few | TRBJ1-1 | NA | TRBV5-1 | CASSVGGRNTEAFF | TGCGCCAGCAGCGTCGGGGGGCGGAACACTGAAGCTTTCTTT
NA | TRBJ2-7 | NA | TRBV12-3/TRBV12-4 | CASSGSYEQYF | TGTGCCAGCAGCGGCTCCTACGAGCAGTACTTC